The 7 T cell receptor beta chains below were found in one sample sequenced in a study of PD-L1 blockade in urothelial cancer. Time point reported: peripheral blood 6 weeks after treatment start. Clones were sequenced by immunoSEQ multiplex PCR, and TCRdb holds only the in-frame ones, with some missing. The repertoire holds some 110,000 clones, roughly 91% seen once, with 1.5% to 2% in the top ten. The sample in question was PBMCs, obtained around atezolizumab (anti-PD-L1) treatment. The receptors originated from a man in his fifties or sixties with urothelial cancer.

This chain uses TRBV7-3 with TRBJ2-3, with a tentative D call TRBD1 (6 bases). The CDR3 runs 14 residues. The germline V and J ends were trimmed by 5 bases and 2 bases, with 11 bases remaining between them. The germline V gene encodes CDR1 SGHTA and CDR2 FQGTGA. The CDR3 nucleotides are TGTGCCAGCAGCCCCAGGGGCGACACAGATACGCAGTATTTT. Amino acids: CASSPRGDTDTQYF. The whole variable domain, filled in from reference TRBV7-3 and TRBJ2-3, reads GAGVSQTPSNKVTEKGKYVELRCDPISGHTALYWYRQSLGQGPEFLIYFQGTGAADDSGLPNDRFFAVRPEGSVSTLKIQRTERGDSAVYLCASSPRGDTDTQYFGPGTRLTVL.

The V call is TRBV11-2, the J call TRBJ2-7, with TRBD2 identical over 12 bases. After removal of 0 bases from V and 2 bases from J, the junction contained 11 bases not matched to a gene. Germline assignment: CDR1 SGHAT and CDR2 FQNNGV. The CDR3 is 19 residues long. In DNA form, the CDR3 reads TGTGCCAGCAGCTTAGACGGGACTAGCGGGCGCATCCGGACCTACGAGCAGTACTTC. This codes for CASSLDGTSGRIRTYEQYF.

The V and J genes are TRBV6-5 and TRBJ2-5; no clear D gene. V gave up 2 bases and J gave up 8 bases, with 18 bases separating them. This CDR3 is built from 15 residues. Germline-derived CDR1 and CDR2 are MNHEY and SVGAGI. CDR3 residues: CASSYGVGLPRTQYF. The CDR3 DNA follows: TGTGCCAGCAGTTACGGTGTCGGGTTGCCCAGAACCCAGTACTTC.

In DNA form, the CDR3 reads TGTGCCAGCAGTTTATGGACTAGCGGGAGAGCCGGGGAGCTGTTTTTT. Translated: CASSLWTSGRAGELFF. The rearrangement uses TRBV27 and TRBJ2-2; TRBD2 matches 13 bases. V was clipped by 1 base and J by 6 bases; unmatched bases: 2. CDR1 and CDR2 (germline): MNHEY, SMNVEV (reference sequence). This CDR3 is built from 16 residues.

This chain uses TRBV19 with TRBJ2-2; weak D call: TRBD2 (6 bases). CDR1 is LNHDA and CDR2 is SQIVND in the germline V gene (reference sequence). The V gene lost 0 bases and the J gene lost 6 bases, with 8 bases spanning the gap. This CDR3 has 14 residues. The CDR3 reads CASSIDGSAGELFF. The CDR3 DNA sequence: TGTGCCAGTAGTATAGACGGGAGTGCCGGGGAGCTGTTTTTT. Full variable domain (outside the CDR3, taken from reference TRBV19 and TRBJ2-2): DGGITQSPKYLFRKEGQNVTLSCEQNLNHDAMYWYRQDPGQGLRLIYYSQIVNDFQKGDIAEGYSVSREKKESFPLTVTSAQKNPTAFYLCASSIDGSAGELFFGEGSRLTVL.

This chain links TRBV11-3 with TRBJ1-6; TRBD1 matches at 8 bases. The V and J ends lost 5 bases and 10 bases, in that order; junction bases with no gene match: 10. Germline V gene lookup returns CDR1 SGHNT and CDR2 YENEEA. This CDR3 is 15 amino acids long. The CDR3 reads CASSQGQAGGSPLHF. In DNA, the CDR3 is TGTGCCAGCAGCCAGGGACAGGCTGGGGGGTCACCCCTCCACTTT.

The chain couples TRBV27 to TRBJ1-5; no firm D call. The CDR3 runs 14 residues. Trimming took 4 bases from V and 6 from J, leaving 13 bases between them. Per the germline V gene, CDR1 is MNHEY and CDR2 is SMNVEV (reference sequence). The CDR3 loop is CASSSRGEFQPQHF. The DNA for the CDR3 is TGTGCCAGCAGTTCCCGTGGGGAGTTTCAGCCCCAGCATTTT.